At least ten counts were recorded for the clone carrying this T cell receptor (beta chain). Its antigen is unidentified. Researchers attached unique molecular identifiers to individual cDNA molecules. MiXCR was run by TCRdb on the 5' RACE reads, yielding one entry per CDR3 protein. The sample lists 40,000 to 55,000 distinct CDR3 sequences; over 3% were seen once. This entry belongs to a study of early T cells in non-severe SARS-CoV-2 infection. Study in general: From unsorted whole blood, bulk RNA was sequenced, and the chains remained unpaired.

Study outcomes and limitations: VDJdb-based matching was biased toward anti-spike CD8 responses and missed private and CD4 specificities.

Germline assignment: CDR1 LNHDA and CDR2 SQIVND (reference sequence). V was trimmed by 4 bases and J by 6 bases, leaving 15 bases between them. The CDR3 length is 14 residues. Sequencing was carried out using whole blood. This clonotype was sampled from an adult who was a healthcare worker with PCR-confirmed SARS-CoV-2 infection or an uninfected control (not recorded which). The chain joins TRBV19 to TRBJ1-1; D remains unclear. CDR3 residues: CASSNLGLVAEAFF. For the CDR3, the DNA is TGTGCCAGTAGTAATTTGGGCCTAGTGGCTGAAGCTTTCTTT.